This T cell receptor (beta chain) derives from a study of blood T cell repertoires in COVID-19. Study in general: Researchers got acute and convalescent COVID-19 samples from the United States, Italy and Spain. Sources were T cells, B-cell-depleted T cells, or PBMCs; the material itself was cDNA or gDNA.

Under the authors' procedure: Reference gene primer amplification gave estimated nucleated cell counts. The protocol was immunoSEQ multiplex PCR, while the TCRdb copy is restricted to in-frame clones and leaves out a portion. The D gene and trimming were derived from the DNA, and the V and J assignments and clone size from that table. The sample includes approximately 300,000 clones, more than 80% of them seen just once. The table lists this clone with a count of one. Unmatched junction bases numbered 9, after V lost 4 bases and J lost 5 bases. The germline V gene has CDR1 LGHDT and CDR2 YNNKEL (reference sequence). CDR3 length equals 15 residues.

Sequenced sample: peripheral blood. The source of this sequence is a man younger than 35 who had recovered from COVID-19. The chain has TRBV3-1 (or the pseudogene TRBV3-2) and TRBJ2-7; 9 positions match TRBD2. The CDR3 bases are TGTGCCAGCAGCCCGGGACTAGCTGCCGCCCACGAGCAGTACTTC. Protein product: CASSPGLAAAHEQYF.